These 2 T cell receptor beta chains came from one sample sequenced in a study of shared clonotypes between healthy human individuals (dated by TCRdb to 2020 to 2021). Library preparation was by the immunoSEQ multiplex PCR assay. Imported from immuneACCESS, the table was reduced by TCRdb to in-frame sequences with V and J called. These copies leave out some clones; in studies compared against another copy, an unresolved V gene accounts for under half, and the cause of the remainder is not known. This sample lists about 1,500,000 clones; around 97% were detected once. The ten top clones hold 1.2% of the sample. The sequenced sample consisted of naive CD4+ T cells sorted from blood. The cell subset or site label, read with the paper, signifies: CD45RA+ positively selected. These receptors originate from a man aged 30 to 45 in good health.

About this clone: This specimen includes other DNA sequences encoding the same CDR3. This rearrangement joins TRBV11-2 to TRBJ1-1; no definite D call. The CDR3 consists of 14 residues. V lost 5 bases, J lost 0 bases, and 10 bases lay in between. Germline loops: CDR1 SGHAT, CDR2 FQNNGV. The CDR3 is CASSLGQVNTEAFF. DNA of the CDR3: TGTGCCAGCAGCCTAGGTCAGGTGAACACTGAAGCTTTCTTT.

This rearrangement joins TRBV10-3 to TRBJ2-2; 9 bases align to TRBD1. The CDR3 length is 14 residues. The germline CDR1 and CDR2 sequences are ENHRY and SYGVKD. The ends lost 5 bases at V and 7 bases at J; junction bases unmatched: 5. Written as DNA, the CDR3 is TGTGCCATCAGTTCTACAGGGGGCGGCGGGGAGCTGTTTTTT. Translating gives CAISSTGGGGELFF.